This TCR beta chain was retrieved from a study of T cell responses to AZD1222 COVID-19 vaccine (dated by TCRdb to 2020 to 2022). Study-wide context: Because spike-specific TCR depth and breadth did not differ between the two schedules, AZD1222 recipients who got a second dose at roughly 4 weeks were pooled with those who got a second dose at roughly 12 weeks. TCR sequencing was performed for 230 to 250 trial participants, of whom roughly 200 were given two doses of AZD1222 and about 25 were given two doses of MenACWY control vaccine. Trial participants were enrolled into age subgroups of 18-55, 56-69 and 70-plus years, which contained approximately 150, 28 and 58 TCR-sequenced participants, respectively. Study-wide findings and limitations: In the small 56-69-year group, the increase in depth fell short of significance, most likely because of low power. The vaccine-associated CD4 TCRs covered the entire spike protein, and the dominant responses fell in regions 160-218 and 743-854. Reportedly, close to half of the unique spike-specific TCRs recognized epitopes lying outside the regions that are mutated in the B.1.351 and B.1.1.7 variants. Participants were mostly white British, with more females than males. The authors suggested clonal diversity may have been underestimated. Conclusions about previously exposed vaccinees were limited because only six AZD1222 recipients were SARS-CoV-2 seropositive at baseline. Because no day 14 peak-response samples were available, the repertoires could be characterized only after the peak T cell response. Spike-specific TCR breadth and depth rose significantly after two AZD1222 doses compared with day 0 and with MenACWY recipients.

The CDR3 regions of human TCRbeta chains were analyzed by immunosequencing. Per the authors' processing: Repertoire TCRs were matched against a reference library of SARS-CoV-2-specific TCRs generated with the MIRA antigen-specificity platform. Breadth was defined as the fraction of unique TCRs that were SARS-CoV-2-associated, and depth was defined as the fraction of total T cells that were SARS-CoV-2-associated. Using the MIRA data, each spike-specific TCR was mapped to the spike region that the TCR reacts to and placed in a CD4 or CD8 class. Log10-transformed breadth and depth values were compared by one-way ANOVA with Sidak's multiple comparisons tests. What TCRdb holds here is the immuneACCESS table cut down to in-frame rearrangements. Part of the clones is not present; checked against another copy, under half of the missing clones reflect an unresolved V gene, and the others are unexplained. V, J and clone size were drawn from that table, and D and trimming were deduced from the DNA. A total of approximately 110,000 clones appear in this sample, 65% to 90% of them only once. The ten largest clones capture roughly 7.7% of the sample.

In the case of this clone: Its antigen remains undetermined. One base away there is no much larger clone; base qualities are not given.

The CDR3 spans 13 residues, from the cysteine through the phenylalanine. CDR3 DNA is the only sequence kept; it has 39 bases, read in frame from the first base. The germline V end is reduced by 6 bases and the J end by 5 bases; junction bases left unmatched: 5. The germline V gene gives CDR1 as SNHLY and CDR2 as FYNNEI. This sample's time point label indicates: baseline before first vaccination. Vaccinee samples came from UK trials COV001 and COV002, including a single-blind randomized controlled phase 2/3 trial of AZD1222 (ChAdOx1 nCoV-19) in healthy adults. For TCRbeta chain sequencing, PBMC samples from trial participants were taken at day 0 and at day 28 after the second dose.

The chain is encoded by TRBV2 joined to TRBJ1-1; 8 middle bases align to TRBD1. The sample in question was peripheral blood, obtained on day 0 of AZD1222 vaccination. The receptor was derived from an adult in good health. The DNA sequence follows: TGTGCCAGCAGGGACAGGGTTGTGACTGAAGCTTTCTTT. This translates into CASRDRVVTEAFF.